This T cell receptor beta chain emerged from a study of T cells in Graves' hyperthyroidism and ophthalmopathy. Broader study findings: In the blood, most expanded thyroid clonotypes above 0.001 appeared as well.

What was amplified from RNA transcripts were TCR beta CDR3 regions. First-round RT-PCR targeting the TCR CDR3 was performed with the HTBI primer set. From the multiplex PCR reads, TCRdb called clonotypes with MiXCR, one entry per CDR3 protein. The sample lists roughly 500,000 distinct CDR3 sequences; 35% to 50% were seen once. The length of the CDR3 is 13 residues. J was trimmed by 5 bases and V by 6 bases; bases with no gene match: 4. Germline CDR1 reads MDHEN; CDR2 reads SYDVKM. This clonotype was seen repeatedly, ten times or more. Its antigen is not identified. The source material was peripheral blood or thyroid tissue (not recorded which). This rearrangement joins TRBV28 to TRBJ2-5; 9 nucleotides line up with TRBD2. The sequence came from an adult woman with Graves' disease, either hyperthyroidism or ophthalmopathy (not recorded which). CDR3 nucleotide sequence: TGTGCCAGCAGCAAGCGGGAGGTGGAGACCCAGTACTTC. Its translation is CASSKREVETQYF.